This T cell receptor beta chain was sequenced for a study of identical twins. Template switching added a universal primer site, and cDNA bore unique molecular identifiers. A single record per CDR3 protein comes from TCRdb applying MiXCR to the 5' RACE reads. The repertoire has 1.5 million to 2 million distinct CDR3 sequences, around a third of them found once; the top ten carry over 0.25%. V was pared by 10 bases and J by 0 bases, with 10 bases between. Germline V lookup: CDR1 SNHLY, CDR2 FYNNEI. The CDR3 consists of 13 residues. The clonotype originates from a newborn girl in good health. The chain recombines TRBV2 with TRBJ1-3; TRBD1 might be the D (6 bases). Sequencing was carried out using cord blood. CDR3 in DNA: TGTGCCACGGGGGGCGGCTCTGGAAACACCATATATTTT. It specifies CATGGGSGNTIYF.